This paragraph covers one T cell receptor (beta chain) sequence. The antigen remains undetermined. The sample belongs to a study of response to subunit inactivated influenza vaccine. General study results and limits: Only a handful of new T cells, the authors suggested, are recruited with each seasonal influenza vaccination.

The CDR3 spans 16 residues. CDR1 and CDR2 from the germline V gene are LGHNA and YSLEER. Trimming took 0 bases from V and 9 from J, leaving 18 bases between them. MiXCR, run by TCRdb on the RT-PCR reads, gives a single entry per CDR3 protein. The sample lists 650,000 to 700,000 distinct CDR3 sequences, around 14% seen once, with 11% in the top ten. The sequencing used PBMCs from blood, collected approximately 12 days after vaccination. The gene calls are TRBV4-3 and TRBJ2-1; D unresolved. This clonotype was sampled from a man aged 50-59 years who received an inactivated influenza vaccine. The chain's CDR3 is CASSQDLSYIYFEQFF. CDR3 in DNA: TGCGCCAGCAGCCAAGATTTGAGTTATATTTATTTTGAGCAGTTCTTC.